The 9 T cell receptor beta chains given below trace back to one sample, sequenced in a study of blood T cell repertoires in COVID-19. The method was immunoSEQ multiplex PCR; TCRdb's version includes in-frame clones alone and lacks a portion of them. The table has a few hundred thousand clones, approximately 89% seen once. Sample: PBMCs or T cells enriched from blood (not recorded which). The receptors shown here come from a woman between 25 and 40 years old who had recovered from COVID-19.

The chain combines TRBV5-1 with TRBJ2-7; 13 bases are shared with TRBD2. Germline-derived CDR1 and CDR2 are SGHRS and YFSETQ. J lost 2 bases, V lost 0 bases, and 8 bases had no gene match. This CDR3 is 18 amino acids long. CDR3 nucleotide sequence: TGCGCCAGCAGCTTGGCGGGGACTAGCGGGATCCTAACCTACGAGCAGTACTTC. This encodes CASSLAGTSGILTYEQYF.

This clone was counted once. A far larger clone lies a single base away; this is likely a read error. The J gene is TRBJ2-7, the V gene TRBV3-1 (or the pseudogene TRBV3-2), with TRBD2 matching 9 bases. CDR3 length: 14 residues. J was trimmed by 3 bases and V by 4 bases; bases with no gene match: 4. CDR1 is LGHDT and CDR2 is YNNKEL in the germline V gene (reference sequence). DNA for the CDR3: TGTGCCAGCAGCCTTAGCGGGAGAGGCTACGAGCAGTACTTC. Protein sequence: CASSLSGRGYEQYF.

The V call is TRBV9, the J call TRBJ2-6; a possible D gene is TRBD2 (5 bases). The V end lost 3 bases, the J end lost 0 bases, and 7 bases lay between the germline ends. This CDR3 has 15 amino acids. From germline, CDR1 is SGDLS and CDR2 YYNGEE. Here the CDR3 reads CASSGGFSGANVLTF. For the CDR3, the DNA is TGTGCCAGCAGCGGAGGGTTCTCTGGGGCCAACGTCCTGACTTTC.

The rearrangement links TRBV5-1 to TRBJ2-1; D is possibly TRBD2 (5 bases). The CDR3 has 16 amino acids. The V gene lost 4 bases and the J gene lost 4 bases, with 18 bases spanning the gap. Germline CDR1 and CDR2: SGHRS and YFSETQ. CDR3 DNA sequence: TGCGCCAGCAGCCGGACCGGGTGGTGGGAGTACAATGAGCAGTTCTTC. Its protein product is CASSRTGWWEYNEQFF.

CDR3 coding DNA: TGCGCCAGCAGCACGGGACTAGCGGGGGGAACTCTTAATGAGCAGTTCTTC. It encodes CASSTGLAGGTLNEQFF. This chain joins TRBV5-1 and TRBJ2-1; TRBD2 aligns across 15 bases. The CDR3 runs 17 residues. Germline values: CDR1 SGHRS, CDR2 YFSETQ. J was trimmed by 7 bases and V by 4 bases; bases with no gene match: 9.

The V and J genes are TRBV6-1 and TRBJ2-2, with 9 positions matching TRBD1. The length of the CDR3 is 15 residues. CDR1 and CDR2 from the germline V gene are MNHNS and SASEGT. V gave up 6 bases and J gave up 4 bases; unmatched junction bases: 6. The CDR3, as DNA: TGTGCCAGCAGCTATCGGACAGGGGCCACCGGGGAGCTGTTTTTT. Translation gives CASSYRTGATGELFF.

The CDR3 region has the DNA TGTGCCACCCGGACAGGGGAGTATGGCCTGTACGAGCAGTACTTC. It is translated as CATRTGEYGLYEQYF. The chain links TRBV19 to TRBJ2-7, with TRBD1 matching 9 bases. V shed 10 bases, J shed 4 bases, and the junction held 14 bases outside the gene matches. Germline loops: CDR1 LNHDA, CDR2 SQIVND (reference sequence). This CDR3 comprises 15 residues.

Only a few counts were recorded for this clone. The genes are TRBV9 and TRBJ2-7; no definite D call. This CDR3 has 12 residues. The germline V and J ends were trimmed by 4 bases and 6 bases, with 11 bases remaining between them. CDR1 SGDLS and CDR2 YYNGEE come from the germline V gene. The CDR3 here is CASSSTPLEQYF. As DNA, the CDR3 is TGTGCCAGCAGCTCAACTCCTCTCGAGCAGTACTTC.

The chain combines TRBV18 with TRBJ2-5; 8 bases fit TRBD1. CDR1 is KGHSH and CDR2 is LQKENI in the germline V gene. With 3 bases clipped from V and 5 bases from J, the junction kept 8 bases outside the gene matches. This CDR3 has 15 residues. CDR3 in DNA: TGTGCCAGCTCACCGGCACAGGGGGTCCCCGAGACCCAGTACTTC. Translated, it gives CASSPAQGVPETQYF.